Detailed here is one TCR beta chain. The antigen remains unidentified. TCRdb keeps only in-frame clones here, not all; method: immunoSEQ multiplex PCR. This table has 90,000 to 120,000 clones, 91% appearing once. This sample was taken from a study of OX40 agonist ivuxolimab in advanced cancers. On the study more broadly: Patients received the agonistic anti-OX40 (CD134) antibody ivuxolimab.

General study points: On average, CD8+ T cells showed a greater number of expanded clones than CD4+. At 0.1 to 3.0 mg/kg, CD4+ and CD8+ blood T cells expanded clonally by week 6. The investigators did not determine what antigen specificity the expanded peripheral T cells had.

This clonotype was obtained from an adult with an advanced solid tumor such as melanoma, head and neck, liver or kidney cancer. The sample consisted of CD4+ or CD8+ T cells sorted from blood, taken in a trial of the OX40 agonist ivuxolimab.

In DNA form, the CDR3 reads TGTGCCAGCAGTTACTTGGACAGAAATCAGCCCCAGCATTTT. As protein: CASSYLDRNQPQHF. The V and J genes are TRBV6-5 and TRBJ1-5; D is perhaps TRBD1 (6 bases). The germline gives CDR1 MNHEY, CDR2 SVGAGI. Trimming left V 1 base short and J 4 bases short, with 8 bases between. This CDR3 spans 14 amino acids.